This TCR beta chain was observed in a study of read filtering for tumor transcriptome and immune sequencing. As for the study in general: Among patients, some 17 were male and 14 female, aged about 45 to 90 (mean around 68). Transcriptome libraries were built from DNase-treated RNA.

The CDR3 has 14 residues. The germline V gene has CDR1 SEHNR and CDR2 FQNEAQ (reference sequence). V lost 4 bases, J lost 10 bases, and 17 bases lay in between. This library used 300 to 450 ng RNA and molecular barcoded adaptors spanning alpha/delta and beta/gamma chains. MiXCR, run by TCRdb on the reads, gives a single entry per CDR3 protein. This sample carries about 47,000 distinct CDR3 sequences, approximately 12% of them seen once, and the ten largest clones take 13% to 15%. Ten or more counts support this clonotype. The TCR sequence derives from a donor aged 40 or older with multiple myeloma. The source material was a population of CD138-negative cells sorted from bone marrow. V gene TRBV7-9 combines with J gene TRBJ2-1; TRBD1 or TRBD2 may be the D gene (5 bases each). The CDR3 spells CASSSFRGAGEQFF. The CDR3, as DNA: TGTGCCAGCAGCTCGTTTCGGGGCGCAGGAGAGCAGTTCTTC.